This T cell receptor beta chain came from a study of CD8+CD57+ T cells in acquired aplastic anemia (dated by TCRdb to about 2018). Broadly, across the study: A mean of approximately 2.9 ug of DNA, ranging from roughly 0.2 to 27.4 ug, was extracted from sorted CD4+ and CD8+ cells. Mean read counts for healthy donor samples were 8.5 million to 10.8 million for CD4+ cells and 11.0 million for CD8+ cells. General study outcomes and caveats: Although 25 to 30 CD8+ CDR3 sequences were shared by patients and controls, these sequences appeared highly expressed in patients and within the immunodominant clones of patients. Patients and healthy controls showed no significant difference in CD8+ Simpson's diversity (P=0.060).

The junction carries 6 bases between V and J, which are trimmed by 2 bases and 3 bases respectively. CDR1 SNHLY and CDR2 FYNNEI were looked up in the germline V gene. The CDR3 starts with the cysteine, ends with the phenylalanine, and has 13 residues. Only the CDR3 DNA is retained, 39 bases long and in frame from the first base. On this clonotype itself: Its antigen specificity is not known. Base quality data are lacking; no much larger clone is found one base away.

Profiling of TCR beta VDJ combinations and CDR3 sequences used genomic DNA as the template. An Illumina HiSeq 2000 was the platform used for TCR repertoire sequencing. Concerning the study's data processing: TRBV/TRBJ rearrangement plots, CDR3 size and DJ length profiles, and Simpson's diversity index were used to assess repertoires. The most abundant DNA sequence in the deep sequencing data was defined as the immunodominant clone. CDR3 amino acid sequences were screened for sharing across subjects and compared with published repertoires and the VDJdb database. Clones were called with MiXCR by TCRdb after fastp trimmed the public reads at Q25, and only in-frame beta chains were retained. Rows are unified per CDR3 protein, each entry keeping the most common DNA and genes. The V and J calls were determined by TCRdb, not by the authors. The sample table contains about 70,000 distinct CDR3 sequences; only one count was recorded for roughly 50% of them. In total, the top ten clones hold about 8.3% of the sample.

TCR repertoires of sorted CD4+ and CD8+ blood T cells from severe aplastic anemia patients and healthy subjects were deep-sequenced in the study. Ficoll-Paque density gradient centrifugation was used to isolate peripheral blood mononuclear cells. Before DNA extraction, CD4+ and CD8+ T cells were sorted with FACS or magnetic beads. The sequence is built from TRBV2 and TRBJ2-3; the D gene is not confidently resolved. The sequencing input was sorted CD4+, CD8+, or CD8+CD57+ T cells (not recorded which) from PBMCs. This TCR derives from a human donor in good health, serving as a control. The DNA sequence reads TGTGCCAGCAGTGAACGAGCTACAGATACGCAGTATTTT. Protein translation: CASSERATDTQYF. Beyond the CDR3, the reference TRBV2 and TRBJ2-3 genes provide the residues; the full variable domain reads: EPEVTQTPSHQVTQMGQEVILRCVPISNHLYFYWYRQILGQKVEFLVSFYNNEISEKSEIFDDQFSVERPDGSNFTLKIRSTKLEDSAMYFCASSERATDTQYFGPGTRLTVL.